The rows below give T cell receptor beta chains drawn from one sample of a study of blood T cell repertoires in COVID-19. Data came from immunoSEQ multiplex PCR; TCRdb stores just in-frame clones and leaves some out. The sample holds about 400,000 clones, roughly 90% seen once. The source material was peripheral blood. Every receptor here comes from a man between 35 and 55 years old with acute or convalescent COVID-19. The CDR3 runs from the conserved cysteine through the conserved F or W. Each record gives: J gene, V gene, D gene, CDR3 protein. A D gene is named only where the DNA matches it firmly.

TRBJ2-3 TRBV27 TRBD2 CASSREAGHTDTQYF
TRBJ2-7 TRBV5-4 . CASSLGTYEQYF
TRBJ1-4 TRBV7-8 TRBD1 CASSPIGTGGSEWLFF
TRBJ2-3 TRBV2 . CASTPSDTQYF
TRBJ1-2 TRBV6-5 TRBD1 CASSYSIYGTGDGYTF
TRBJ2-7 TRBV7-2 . CASSHQSGGAAYEQYF
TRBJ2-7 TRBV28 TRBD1 CASFTRQGRYEQYF
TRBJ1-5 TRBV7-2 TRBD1 CASSPDREIQPQHF
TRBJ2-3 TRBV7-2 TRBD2 CASSVRLAGDQYF
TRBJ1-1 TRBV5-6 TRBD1 CASSGGWDRASFPEAFF
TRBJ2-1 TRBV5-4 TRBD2 CASSLPRLAGGGSYNEQFF
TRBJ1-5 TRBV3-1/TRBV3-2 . CASSLTRNQPQHF
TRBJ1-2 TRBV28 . CAIKERGSASGYGYTF
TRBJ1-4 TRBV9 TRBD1 CASSVRQGGGEKLFF
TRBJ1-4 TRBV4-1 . CASSQMTGLNEKLFF
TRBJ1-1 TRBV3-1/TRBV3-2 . CASSQGRSGNTEAFF
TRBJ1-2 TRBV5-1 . CASSLGHSNYGYTF
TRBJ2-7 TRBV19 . CASSIEGVSYEQYF
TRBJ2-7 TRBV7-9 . CASTLRGSYEQYF
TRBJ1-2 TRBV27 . CASSLARGSYGYTF
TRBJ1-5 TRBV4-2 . CASSQETDSNQPQHF
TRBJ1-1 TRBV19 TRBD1 CASSRPGTGAFF
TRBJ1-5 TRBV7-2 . CASSSDVTGTNQPQHF
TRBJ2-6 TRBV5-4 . CASRKPDSGANVLTF
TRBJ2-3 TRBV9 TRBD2 CASSIMGGGPTDTQYF
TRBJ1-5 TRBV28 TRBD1 CASSTRDRGAVVAHQPQHF
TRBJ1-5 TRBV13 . CASSLGLNQPQHF